These 10 T cell receptor beta chains originate from one sample sequenced in a study of identical twins. TCRdb used MiXCR to reprocess the 5' RACE reads, holding one entry per CDR3 protein. Of 150,000 or so distinct CDR3 sequences listed, roughly 3.5% were seen once; the top ten hold 8.1%. Sequenced input: memory T cells sorted from blood. Receptor source: a man younger than 35 in good health.

Ten or more counts support this clonotype. The genes are TRBV7-2 and TRBJ2-7; 7 positions match TRBD1. This CDR3 comprises 15 residues. Trimming at V came to 4 bases and at J to 3 bases, leaving 9 bases not matched to a gene. In germline, CDR1 is SGHTA, CDR2 FQGNSA. CDR3: CASSSKQGVNYEQYF. The CDR3, as DNA: TGTGCCAGCAGCTCAAAGCAGGGGGTTAACTACGAGCAGTACTTC.

This clonotype was observed many times. The V gene is TRBV6-1, the J gene TRBJ2-1, with 12 bases fitting TRBD1. The V and J ends lost 3 bases and 9 bases, in that order; junction bases with no gene match: 3. Germline V gene sequence: CDR1 MNHNS, CDR2 SASEGT. The CDR3 contains 14 residues. CDR3 nucleotides: TGTGCCAGCAGTGACGGGACAGGGGGCACTGAGCAGTTCTTC. Translation: CASSDGTGGTEQFF.

This clonotype was observed many times. The DNA for the CDR3 is TGTGCCAGCAGTTTAGCGTGGGACAGAGGCTACACCTTC. Amino acids: CASSLAWDRGYTF. The J gene is TRBJ1-2, the V gene TRBV12-3 or TRBV12-4, with 7 bases lining up with TRBD1. This CDR3 contains 13 residues. J gave up 8 bases and V 0 bases, and 3 bases lay outside the gene matches.

This clonotype was seen ten or more times. V gene TRBV10-1 combines with J gene TRBJ2-1; 9 bases align to TRBD2. This CDR3 comprises 15 residues. Germline V gene data show CDR1 as WNHNN and CDR2 as SYGVQD (reference sequence). J gave up 4 bases and V 4 bases, and 5 bases lay outside the gene matches. CDR3 protein: CASSALAGGYNEQFF. The CDR3 DNA reads TGCGCCAGCAGTGCACTAGCGGGCGGATACAATGAGCAGTTCTTC.

In its sample, this clonotype was seen many times. For the CDR3, the DNA is TGTGCCAGCAGAAGAAATTCGGGAGTTGGGAGAGGGCAGCCCCAGCATTTT. It codes for CASRRNSGVGRGQPQHF. J is TRBJ1-5 and V is TRBV6-1, with D hard to call. The V end was cut by 6 bases, the J end by 7 bases, with 25 bases between. CDR1 and CDR2 (germline): MNHNS, SASEGT. The CDR3 consists of 17 residues.

This clonotype showed up many times. The chain recombines TRBV6-1 with TRBJ2-2, with 10 bases identical to TRBD2. The ends lost 4 bases at V and 5 bases at J; junction bases unmatched: 7. The length of the CDR3 is 16 residues. Germline CDR1 MNHNS, CDR2 SASEGT. This CDR3 reads CASSVSGRIPTGELFF. The CDR3 nucleotides are TGTGCCAGCAGTGTTAGCGGGAGGATCCCTACCGGGGAGCTGTTTTTT.

This clonotype was seen many times. The V and J genes are TRBV20-1 and TRBJ2-5; D is perhaps TRBD2 (5 bases). Germline-derived CDR1 and CDR2 are DFQATT and SNEGSKA (reference sequence). The CDR3 is made up of 14 amino acids. With 5 bases removed from V and 2 bases from J, the gap between germline ends came to 15 bases. In DNA form, the CDR3 reads TGCAGTGCTCCTGAGGGTGTGCGGCAAGAGACCCAGTACTTC. It yields the protein CSAPEGVRQETQYF.

There are many counts of this clonotype. This sequence joins TRBV7-2 and TRBJ1-2; D might be TRBD1 (5 bases). This CDR3 region has 16 residues. Germline V gene data show CDR1 as SGHTA and CDR2 as FQGNSA. The ends were cut back, 2 bases at V and 0 bases at J, with 13 bases in the middle. The CDR3 protein is CASSLRRQSPNYGYTF. The CDR3 coding sequence is TGTGCCAGCAGCTTAAGACGACAGTCGCCTAACTATGGCTACACCTTC.

Many counts were recorded for this clonotype. This chain connects TRBV12-3 or TRBV12-4 to TRBJ2-1; 11 bases align to TRBD2. V lost 7 bases and J lost 3; bases outside the gene matches: 2. The CDR3 length is 14 residues. In DNA, the CDR3 is TGTGCCAGCATGGGGACTAGCGGCTACAATGAGCAGTTCTTC. Translated, it gives CASMGTSGYNEQFF.

This clonotype was detected ten times or more. V gene TRBV12-3 or TRBV12-4 combines with J gene TRBJ1-3; D gene uncertain. This CDR3 has 14 amino acids. Between the trimmed V and J ends, which lost 0 bases and 4 bases, there was a span of 7 bases. The CDR3 here is CASSLAGIGNTIYF. CDR3 bases: TGTGCCAGCAGTTTAGCGGGGATAGGAAACACCATATATTTT.